This is a list of T cell receptor beta chains from one sample in a study of blood T cell repertoires in COVID-19. Some clones are missing from TCRdb's copy, which holds only in-frame ones; the method was immunoSEQ multiplex PCR. The sample lists about 220,000 clones; 82% were seen once. The sample comprised peripheral blood. Receptors originate from an elderly woman with acute or convalescent COVID-19. Each CDR3 is given with its conserved first and last residue. Fields, in order: D gene, J gene, V gene, clone size, CDR3 DNA, CDR3 protein. A D gene is named only where the DNA matches it firmly. The size entry is marked missing in some rows and otherwise reads once, few, many or a size class.

-,TRBJ1-6,TRBV6-5,-,TGTGCCAGCAGTTCCAGTGCATATAATTCACCCCTCCACTTT,CASSSSAYNSPLHF
-,TRBJ1-6,TRBV5-1,-,TGCGCCAGCAGCTTGGGCCCTCCGGAGGGTCTTGGTAATTCACCCCTCCACTTT,CASSLGPPEGLGNSPLHF
-,TRBJ1-2,TRBV5-1,-,TGCGCCAGCAGCTGGGGGCAGGGTCGTGGCTACACCTTC,CASSWGQGRGYTF
TRBD1,TRBJ2-2,TRBV19,-,TGTGCCATCAGGACAGGCCAATCGAACACCGGGGAGCTGTTTTTT,CAIRTGQSNTGELFF
TRBD1,TRBJ1-3,TRBV19,-,TGTGCCAGTAGTGTACCGGGACAGCTCTCTGGAAACACCATATATTTT,CASSVPGQLSGNTIYF
-,TRBJ2-3,TRBV4-2,-,TGTGCCAGCAGCCAAGGGGGGGAGAGCACAGATACGCAGTATTTT,CASSQGGESTDTQYF
-,TRBJ2-1,TRBV5-4,few,TGTGCCAGCAGCTTGGAAGCGGCCTCCTACAATGAGCAGTTCTTC,CASSLEAASYNEQFF
-,TRBJ1-1,TRBV13,-,TGTGCCAGCAGCTTAGGAGGGGGGAACACTGAAGCTTTCTTT,CASSLGGGNTEAFF
TRBD1,TRBJ1-1,TRBV19,-,TGTGCCAGTAGTTCGACAGGGGGAACTGAAGCTTTCTTT,CASSSTGGTEAFF
-,TRBJ1-1,TRBV30,-,TGTGCCTGGAGTGTAGGACAGTGGGGGACTGAAGCTTTCTTT,CAWSVGQWGTEAFF
TRBD1,TRBJ2-5,TRBV5-1,-,TGCGCCAGCAGCTACGGACAGGGCAATCTGGAGACCCAGTACTTC,CASSYGQGNLETQYF
-,TRBJ2-3,TRBV18,-,TGTGCCAGCTCACCAAACAGGGGCACAGATACGCAGTATTTT,CASSPNRGTDTQYF
-,TRBJ2-2,TRBV3-1/TRBV3-2,once,TGTGCCAGCAGCCAAGCGGGGTACACCGGGGAGCTGTTTTTT,CASSQAGYTGELFF
-,TRBJ1-4,TRBV6-5,once,TGTGCCAGCAGTTACCGACAGGCTCTAAATGAAAAACTGTTTTTT,CASSYRQALNEKLFF
-,TRBJ2-7,TRBV28,-,TGTGCCAGCAACTCCCCTCAGGGGACAAGCTCCTACGAGCAGTACTTC,CASNSPQGTSSYEQYF
TRBD1,TRBJ1-2,TRBV7-9,-,TGTGCCAGCAGCTTGCACTCCGGGACAGATTATGGCTACACCTTC,CASSLHSGTDYGYTF
-,TRBJ1-5,TRBV10-3,many,TGTGCCATCAGTGAGTCGGGGGGTTCTAGCAATCAGCCCCAGCATTTT,CAISESGGSSNQPQHF
TRBD1,TRBJ1-6,TRBV18,-,TGTGCCAGCTCGCGTTCGCAGGGACAGTCTAATTCACCCCTCCACTTT,CASSRSQGQSNSPLHF
TRBD1,TRBJ1-2,TRBV28,-,TGTGCCAGCACCCAGGGACAGGGAACCTATGGCTACACCTTC,CASTQGQGTYGYTF
-,TRBJ1-3,TRBV30,-,TGTTCGGGGGGTTACTCTGGAAACACCATATATTTT,CSGGYSGNTIYF
TRBD2,TRBJ2-1,TRBV20-1,-,TGCAGTGCTAGTCGGGGGGGCTCCAATGAGCAGTTCTTC,CSASRGGSNEQFF
-,TRBJ1-2,TRBV7-8,-,TGTGCCAGCAGCTTAGCCAGGAACTATGGCTACACCTTC,CASSLARNYGYTF
TRBD1,TRBJ2-1,TRBV27,-,TGTGCCAGCAGTCTTCCCCTCTCCGGGACAGGGCGAAACAATGAGCAGTTCTTC,CASSLPLSGTGRNNEQFF
-,TRBJ1-1,TRBV5-1,-,TGCGCCAGCAGCTTGGCCGGGGAAGCTTTCTTT,CASSLAGEAFF
-,TRBJ1-1,TRBV4-1,-,TGCGCCAGCAGCCAAGGACAGCAGAACACTGAAGCTTTCTTT,CASSQGQQNTEAFF
-,TRBJ1-2,TRBV19,-,TGTGCCAGTAGTATAGAACCGGGCAGGGACTATGGCTACACCTTC,CASSIEPGRDYGYTF
TRBD1,TRBJ1-2,TRBV7-9,-,TGTGCCAGCAGCGCCTGGACAGGGATCTCATATGGCTACACCTTC,CASSAWTGISYGYTF
TRBD2,TRBJ2-7,TRBV9,few,TGTGCCAGCAGCGCCGGACTAGCCGGTTCCTACGAGCAGTACTTC,CASSAGLAGSYEQYF
TRBD2,TRBJ2-1,TRBV4-3,-,TGCGCCAGCAGCCAAGATAAGGTAGCGGGGGGGCCAGGATTCCCCAATGAGCAGTTCTTC,CASSQDKVAGGPGFPNEQFF
-,TRBJ1-1,TRBV25-1,-,TGTGCCAGCAGTGAATACAGGGTGAACACTGAAGCTTTCTTT,CASSEYRVNTEAFF
TRBD1,TRBJ1-5,TRBV7-2,-,TGTGCCAGCAGCTTGGACAGGGGAAATCAGCCCCAGCATTTT,CASSLDRGNQPQHF
-,TRBJ1-4,TRBV7-6,-,TGTGCCAGCAGCCGTAGACAGACCCCTAATGAAAAACTGTTTTTT,CASSRRQTPNEKLFF
-,TRBJ2-2,TRBV5-8,once,TGTGCCAGCAGCTTGTTGCAGGGGAGCACCGGGGAGCTGTTTTTT,CASSLLQGSTGELFF